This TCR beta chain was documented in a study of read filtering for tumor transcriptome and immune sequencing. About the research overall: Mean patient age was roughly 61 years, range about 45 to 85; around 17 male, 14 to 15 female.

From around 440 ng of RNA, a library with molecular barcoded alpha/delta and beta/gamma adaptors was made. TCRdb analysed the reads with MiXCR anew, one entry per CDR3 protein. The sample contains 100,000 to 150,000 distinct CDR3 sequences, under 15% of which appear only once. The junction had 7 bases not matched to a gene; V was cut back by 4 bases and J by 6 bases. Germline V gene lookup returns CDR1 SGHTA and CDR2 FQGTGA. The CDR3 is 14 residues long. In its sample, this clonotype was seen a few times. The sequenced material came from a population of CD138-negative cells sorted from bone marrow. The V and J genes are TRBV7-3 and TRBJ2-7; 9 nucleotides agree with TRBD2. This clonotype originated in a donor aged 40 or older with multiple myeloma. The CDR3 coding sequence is TGTGCCAGCAGCTCGGGGGGACTAGCAAGCGAGCAGTACTTC. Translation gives CASSSGGLASEQYF.